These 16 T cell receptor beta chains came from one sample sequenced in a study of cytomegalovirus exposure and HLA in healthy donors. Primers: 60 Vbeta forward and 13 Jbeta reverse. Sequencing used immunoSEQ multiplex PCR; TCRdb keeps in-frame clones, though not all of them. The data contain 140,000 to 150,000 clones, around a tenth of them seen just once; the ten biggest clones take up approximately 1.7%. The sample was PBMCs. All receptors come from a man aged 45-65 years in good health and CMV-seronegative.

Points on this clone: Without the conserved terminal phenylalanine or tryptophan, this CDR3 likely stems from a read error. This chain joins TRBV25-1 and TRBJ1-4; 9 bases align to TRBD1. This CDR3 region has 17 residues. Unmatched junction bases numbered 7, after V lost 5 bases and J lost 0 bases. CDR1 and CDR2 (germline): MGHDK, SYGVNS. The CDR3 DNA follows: TGTGCCAGCAGTTCCCGGGACAGGGACGCAACTAATGAAAAACTGTTTGTT. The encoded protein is CASSSRDRDATNEKLFV.

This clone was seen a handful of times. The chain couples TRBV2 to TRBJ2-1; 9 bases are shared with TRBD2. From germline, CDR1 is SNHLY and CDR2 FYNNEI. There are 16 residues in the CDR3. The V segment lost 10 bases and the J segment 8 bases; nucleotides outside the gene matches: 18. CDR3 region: CATSGGGTSLLDEQFF. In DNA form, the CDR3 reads TGTGCCACCTCGGGGGGCGGGACTAGCCTTCTGGATGAGCAGTTCTTC.

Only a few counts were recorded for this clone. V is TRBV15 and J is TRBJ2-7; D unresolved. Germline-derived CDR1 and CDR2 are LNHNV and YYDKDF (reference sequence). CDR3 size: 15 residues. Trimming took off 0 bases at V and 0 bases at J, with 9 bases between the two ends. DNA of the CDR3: TGTGCCACCAGCAGAGATAAGCCTAGCTCCTACGAGCAGTACTTC. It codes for CATSRDKPSSYEQYF.

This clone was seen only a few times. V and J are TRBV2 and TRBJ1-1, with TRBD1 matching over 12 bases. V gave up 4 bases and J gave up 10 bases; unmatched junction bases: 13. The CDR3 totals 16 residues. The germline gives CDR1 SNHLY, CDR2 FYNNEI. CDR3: CASSGGDRGRSPLAFF. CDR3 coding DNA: TGTGCCAGCAGTGGTGGGGACAGGGGGCGGTCGCCTTTAGCTTTCTTT. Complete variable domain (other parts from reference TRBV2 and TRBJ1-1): EPEVTQTPSHQVTQMGQEVILRCVPISNHLYFYWYRQILGQKVEFLVSFYNNEISEKSEIFDDQFSVERPDGSNFTLKIRSTKLEDSAMYFCASSGGDRGRSPLAFFGQGTRLTVV.

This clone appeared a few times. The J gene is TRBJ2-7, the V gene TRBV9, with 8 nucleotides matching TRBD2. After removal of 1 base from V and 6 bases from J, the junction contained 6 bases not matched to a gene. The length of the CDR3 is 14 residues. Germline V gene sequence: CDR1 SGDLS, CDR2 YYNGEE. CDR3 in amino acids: CASSVIDRGGEQYF. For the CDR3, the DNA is TGTGCCAGCAGCGTAATAGACCGGGGGGGCGAGCAGTACTTC.

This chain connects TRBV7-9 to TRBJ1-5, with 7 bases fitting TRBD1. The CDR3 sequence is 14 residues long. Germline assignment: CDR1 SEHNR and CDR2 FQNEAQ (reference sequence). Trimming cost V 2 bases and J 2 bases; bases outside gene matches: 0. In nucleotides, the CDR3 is TGTGCCAGCAGCTTAACAGGGGGCAATCAGCCCCAGCATTTT. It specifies CASSLTGGNQPQHF.

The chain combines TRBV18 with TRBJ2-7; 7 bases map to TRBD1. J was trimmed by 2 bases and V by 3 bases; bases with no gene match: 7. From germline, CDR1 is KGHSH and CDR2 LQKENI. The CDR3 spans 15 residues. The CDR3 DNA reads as TGTGCCAGCTCACCCAGGACAGGCGATCCCTACGAGCAGTACTTC. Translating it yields CASSPRTGDPYEQYF.

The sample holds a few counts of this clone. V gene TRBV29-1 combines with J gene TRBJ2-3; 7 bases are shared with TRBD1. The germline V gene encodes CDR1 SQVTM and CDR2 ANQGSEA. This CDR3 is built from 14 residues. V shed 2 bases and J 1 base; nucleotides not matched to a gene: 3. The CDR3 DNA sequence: TGCAGCGTTGAAAAGGGGGCACGCACAGATACGCAGTATTTT. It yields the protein CSVEKGARTDTQYF.

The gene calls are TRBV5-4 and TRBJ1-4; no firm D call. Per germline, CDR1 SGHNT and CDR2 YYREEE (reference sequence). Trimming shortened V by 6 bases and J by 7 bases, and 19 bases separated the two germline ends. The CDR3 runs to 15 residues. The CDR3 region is CASTSNAGSSEKLFF. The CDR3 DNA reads TGTGCCAGCACCTCAAACGCGGGATCTAGTGAAAAACTGTTTTTT. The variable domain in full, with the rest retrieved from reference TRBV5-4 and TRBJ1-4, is ETGVTQSPTHLIKTRGQQVTLRCSSQSGHNTVSWYQQALGQGPQFIFQYYREEENGRGNFPPRFSGLQFPNYSSELNVNALELDDSALYLCASTSNAGSSEKLFFGSGTQLSVL.

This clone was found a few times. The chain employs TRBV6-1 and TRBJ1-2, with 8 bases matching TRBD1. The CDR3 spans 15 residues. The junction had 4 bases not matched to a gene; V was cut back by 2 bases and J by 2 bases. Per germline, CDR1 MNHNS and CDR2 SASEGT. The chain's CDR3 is CASSEHRGRNYGYTF. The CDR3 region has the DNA TGTGCCAGCAGTGAACACAGGGGGAGAAACTATGGCTACACCTTC.

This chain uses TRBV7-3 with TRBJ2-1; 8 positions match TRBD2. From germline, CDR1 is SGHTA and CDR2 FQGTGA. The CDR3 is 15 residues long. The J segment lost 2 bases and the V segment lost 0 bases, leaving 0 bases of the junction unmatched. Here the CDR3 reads CASSLTSGAYNEQFF. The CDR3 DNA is TGTGCCAGCAGCTTAACTAGCGGGGCCTACAATGAGCAGTTCTTC.

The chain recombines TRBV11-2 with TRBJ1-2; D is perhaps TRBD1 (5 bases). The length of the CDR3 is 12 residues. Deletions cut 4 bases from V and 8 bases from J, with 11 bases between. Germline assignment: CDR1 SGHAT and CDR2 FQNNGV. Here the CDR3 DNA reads TGTGCCAGCAGCTCGGGACTGATCGGCTACACCTTC. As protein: CASSSGLIGYTF. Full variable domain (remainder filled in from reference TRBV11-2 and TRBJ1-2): EAGVAQSPRYKIIEKRQSVAFWCNPISGHATLYWYQQILGQGPKLLIQFQNNGVVDDSQLPKDRFSAERLKGVDSTLKIQPAKLEDSAVYLCASSSGLIGYTFGSGTRLTVV.

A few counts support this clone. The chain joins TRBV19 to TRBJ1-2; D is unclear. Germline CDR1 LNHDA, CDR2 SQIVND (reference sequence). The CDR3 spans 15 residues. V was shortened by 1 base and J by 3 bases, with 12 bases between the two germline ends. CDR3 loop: CASSIGPGSYYGYTF. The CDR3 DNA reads TGTGCCAGTAGTATAGGACCCGGGTCATACTATGGCTACACCTTC.

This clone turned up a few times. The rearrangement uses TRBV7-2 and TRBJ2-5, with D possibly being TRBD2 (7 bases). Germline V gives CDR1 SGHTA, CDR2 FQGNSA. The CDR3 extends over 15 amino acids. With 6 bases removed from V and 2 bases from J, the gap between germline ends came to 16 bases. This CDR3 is CASRWGGQLQETQYF. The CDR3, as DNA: TGTGCCAGCAGGTGGGGGGGACAACTACAAGAGACCCAGTACTTC.

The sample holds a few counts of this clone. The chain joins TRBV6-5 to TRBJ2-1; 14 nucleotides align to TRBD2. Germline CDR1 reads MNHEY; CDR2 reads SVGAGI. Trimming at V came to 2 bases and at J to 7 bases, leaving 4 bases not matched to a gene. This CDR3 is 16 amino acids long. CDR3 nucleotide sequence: TGTGCCAGCAGTTACACGACTAGCGGGAGGGCGAATGAGCAGTTCTTC. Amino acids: CASSYTTSGRANEQFF.

The CDR3 region is CASTLGQGPYEQYF. CDR3 coding DNA: TGTGCCAGCACCTTGGGACAGGGCCCGTACGAGCAGTACTTC. The chain couples TRBV9 to TRBJ2-7; 9 nucleotides align to TRBD1. J lost 4 bases, V lost 6 bases, and 8 bases had no gene match. The CDR3 has 14 amino acids. Germline lookup yields CDR1 SGDLS and CDR2 YYNGEE.